A single sample gave rise to the 18 T cell receptor beta chains below, sequenced in a study of blood T cell repertoires in COVID-19. The table came from immunoSEQ multiplex PCR; TCRdb's copy has only in-frame clones and leaves some out. The data contain tens of thousands of clones, approximately 88% of them seen just once; the ten biggest clones take up around 0.43%. The sample was peripheral blood. The receptors originated from a human donor in a cohort sampled during active COVID-19.

This clone was observed once. The V and J genes are TRBV13 and TRBJ1-1; TRBD1 aligns across 7 bases. This CDR3 region has 15 residues. The trim removed 3 bases at V and 3 bases at J, leaving 7 bases unmatched. CDR1 and CDR2 from the germline V gene are PRHDT and FYEKMQ (reference sequence). CDR3 nucleotides: TGTGCCAGCAGCTTGACAGGGCTCGTGGACACTGAAGCTTTCTTT. It codes for CASSLTGLVDTEAFF.

The genes are TRBV21-1 and TRBJ1-1; the table's D call of TRBD1 was not tested on the DNA. TRBV21-1 is a documented pseudogene. The CDR3 totals 15 residues. The CDR3 DNA reads as TGTGCCAGCAGGTTCGGGACAGGAAAGAACACTGAAGCTTTCTTT. Encoded protein: CASRFGTGKNTEAFF.

The genes are TRBV18 and TRBJ2-7; 10 positions agree with TRBD1. V was pared by 2 bases and J by 0 bases, with 7 bases of the junction left unmatched. Germline CDR1 is KGHSH and CDR2 is LQKENI. There are 17 residues in the CDR3. The CDR3 DNA reads as TGTGCCAGCTCACCAAACTCCGGGACAGGGGTCTCCTACGAGCAGTACTTC. The encoded protein is CASSPNSGTGVSYEQYF.

This clone was found a few times. This rearrangement joins TRBV6-1 to TRBJ1-2; D is unresolved. V was trimmed by 0 bases and J by 11 bases, leaving 19 bases between them. Germline V gene data show CDR1 as MNHNS and CDR2 as SASEGT. This CDR3 has 15 residues. The CDR3 loop is CASSEASDRGVGYTF. For the CDR3, the DNA is TGTGCCAGCAGTGAAGCATCTGATCGAGGAGTCGGGTACACCTTC.

The V and J genes are TRBV5-6 and TRBJ1-6; 8 bases map to TRBD1. Germline-derived CDR1 and CDR2 are SGHDT and YYEEEE. The CDR3 is 15 amino acids. The V gene end was trimmed by 1 base and the J gene end by 11 bases; junction bases not matched to a gene: 8. The CDR3 coding sequence is TGTGCCAGCAGCTTGAAGGGACAGGTCTCTCCACCCCTCCACTTT. This sequence encodes CASSLKGQVSPPLHF. Complete variable domain (other parts from reference TRBV5-6 and TRBJ1-6): DAGVTQSPTHLIKTRGQQVTLRCSPKSGHDTVSWYQQALGQGPQFIFQYYEEEERQRGNFPDRFSGHQFPNYSSELNVNALLLGDSALYLCASSLKGQVSPPLHFGNGTRLTVT.

This chain joins TRBV9 and TRBJ2-1; 7 bases align to TRBD1. With V trimmed by 3 bases and J by 5 bases, 8 bases remained unmatched. Germline CDR1 reads SGDLS; CDR2 reads YYNGEE. The CDR3 totals 15 residues. CDR3 sequence: CASSASGTVHNEQFF. The CDR3 nucleotides read TGTGCCAGCAGCGCCTCCGGGACAGTCCACAATGAGCAGTTCTTC.

V and J are TRBV5-1 and TRBJ2-7, with 7 positions matching TRBD1. The germline gives CDR1 SGHRS, CDR2 YFSETQ. This CDR3 is built from 16 residues. With V trimmed by 0 bases and J by 2 bases, 8 bases remained unmatched. The CDR3 region is CASSLGQGSGAYEQYF. The CDR3 bases are TGCGCCAGCAGCTTGGGACAGGGAAGTGGGGCCTACGAGCAGTACTTC.

The chain links TRBV9 to TRBJ1-1; TRBD1 aligns across 7 bases. The V and J ends lost 4 bases and 1 base, in that order; junction bases with no gene match: 7. In germline, CDR1 is SGDLS, CDR2 YYNGEE. The CDR3 contains 15 residues. DNA for the CDR3: TGTGCCAGCAGCCGGGACAGCCTTGGGAACACTGAAGCTTTCTTT. Translating gives CASSRDSLGNTEAFF.

The chain recombines TRBV4-1 with TRBJ2-1; perhaps TRBD2 as D (5 bases). The V gene lost 2 bases and the J gene lost 6 bases, with 11 bases spanning the gap. This CDR3 spans 14 amino acids. Per germline, CDR1 MGHRA and CDR2 YSYEKL. DNA for the CDR3: TGCGCCAGCAGCCAAAGAGGCCTAGCCAATGAGCAGTTCTTC. This codes for CASSQRGLANEQFF.

J is TRBJ1-1 and V is TRBV5-4; 7 nucleotides match TRBD1. This CDR3 has 15 residues. With 2 bases clipped from V and 1 base from J, the junction kept 5 bases outside the gene matches. Germline V gene data show CDR1 as SGHNT and CDR2 as YYREEE (reference sequence). CDR3 nucleotides: TGTGCCAGCAGCTTCCGGACAGGCCAGAACACTGAAGCTTTCTTT. Amino acids: CASSFRTGQNTEAFF.

The chain joins TRBV12-5 to TRBJ1-1; D might be TRBD1 (6 bases). Germline V CDR1 and CDR2: LGHNT, FRNRAP. This CDR3 contains 16 residues. V lost 2 bases, J lost 1 base, and 14 bases lay in between. CDR3 DNA sequence: TGTGCTAGTGGTTTGACGCCCGGGACACCGAACACTGAAGCTTTCTTT. It yields the protein CASGLTPGTPNTEAFF.

V is TRBV18 and J is TRBJ2-7; 11 nucleotides line up with TRBD2. CDR1 and CDR2 from the germline V gene are KGHSH and LQKENI. V lost 3 bases to trimming and J lost 5 bases; unmatched junction nucleotides: 6. This CDR3 is built from 15 residues. CDR3 region: CASSPTSGVGNEQYF. DNA for the CDR3: TGTGCCAGCTCACCGACTAGCGGGGTAGGGAACGAGCAGTACTTC.

The chain carries TRBV7-2 and TRBJ2-7, with 10 bases lining up with TRBD1. The V segment lost 5 bases and the J segment 5 bases; nucleotides outside the gene matches: 9. Per the germline V gene, CDR1 is SGHTA and CDR2 is FQGNSA. CDR3 length: 15 amino acids. The CDR3 loop reads CASSPQVTGGHEQYF. CDR3 nucleotide sequence: TGTGCCAGCAGCCCCCAAGTGACAGGGGGCCACGAGCAGTACTTC.

The V gene is TRBV5-6, the J gene TRBJ2-7, with D perhaps matching TRBD1 (5 bases). Germline assignment: CDR1 SGHDT and CDR2 YYEEEE. The V end was cut by 0 bases, the J end by 2 bases, with 12 bases between. The CDR3 is 15 amino acids. In DNA form, the CDR3 reads TGTGCCAGCAGCTTGGGGGCAGGGCAAACCTACGAGCAGTACTTC. Amino acid sequence: CASSLGAGQTYEQYF.

This clone was recorded only once. V usage is TRBV7-6 and J usage is TRBJ1-2, with D possibly being TRBD1 (5 bases). The germline V gene has CDR1 SGHVS and CDR2 FNYEAQ. The CDR3 length is 15 residues. V gave up 5 bases and J gave up 7 bases, with 20 bases separating them. The CDR3 spells CASSPLLGGEGGYTF. The CDR3 nucleotides read TGTGCCAGCAGCCCTCTTTTGGGGGGAGAGGGTGGCTACACCTTC. The whole variable domain, remainder taken from reference TRBV7-6 and TRBJ1-2, is GAGVSQSPRYKVTKRGQDVALRCDPISGHVSLYWYRQALGQGPEFLTYFNYEAQQDKSGLPNDRFSAERPEGSISTLTIQRTEQRDSAMYRCASSPLLGGEGGYTFGSGTRLTVV.

The genes are TRBV10-3 and TRBJ2-1; 13 nucleotides align to TRBD2. CDR3 length: 15 amino acids. Germline loops: CDR1 ENHRY, CDR2 SYGVKD. V lost 10 bases, J lost 5 bases, and 8 bases stayed unmatched. The CDR3: CATRTSGGQNNEQFF. CDR3 sequence (DNA): TGTGCCACCCGGACTAGCGGGGGCCAGAACAATGAGCAGTTCTTC.

The chain uses TRBV29-1 and TRBJ2-7; D might be TRBD2 (5 bases). Trimming shortened V by 6 bases and J by 1 base, and 10 bases separated the two germline ends. The CDR3 consists of 12 residues. Germline V gene lookup returns CDR1 SQVTM and CDR2 ANQGSEA. In DNA, the CDR3 is TGCAGCGTCAGGACTGAGTCCTACGAGCAGTACTTC. Translated: CSVRTESYEQYF.

The rearrangement links TRBV6-2 or TRBV6-3 to TRBJ1-2; the D is unclear. The CDR3 extends over 14 amino acids. Germline V gene data show CDR1 as MNHEY and CDR2 as SVGEGT. V was clipped by 4 bases and J by 11 bases, with 20 bases between them. The CDR3 bases are TGTGCCAGCAGTTCGAACCCTCCGCCCATGCGGTACACCTTC. Protein: CASSSNPPPMRYTF.